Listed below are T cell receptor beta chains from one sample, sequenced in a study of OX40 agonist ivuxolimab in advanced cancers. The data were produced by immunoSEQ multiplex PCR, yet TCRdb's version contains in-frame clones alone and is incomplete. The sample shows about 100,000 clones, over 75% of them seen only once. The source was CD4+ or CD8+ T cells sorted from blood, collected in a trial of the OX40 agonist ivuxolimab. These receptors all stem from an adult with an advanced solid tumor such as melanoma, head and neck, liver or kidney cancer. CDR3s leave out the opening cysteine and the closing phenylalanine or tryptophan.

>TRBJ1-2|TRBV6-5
ASSYSTGGFYGYT
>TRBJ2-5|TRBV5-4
ASSLPSPGGDTKTQY
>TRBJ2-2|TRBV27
ASSLIVVHGGELF
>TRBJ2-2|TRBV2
ASYGEGNGELF
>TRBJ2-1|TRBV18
ASSATPGSSYNEQF
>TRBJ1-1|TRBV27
ASSLQGWNTEAF
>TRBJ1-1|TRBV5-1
ASSLVGATYEAF
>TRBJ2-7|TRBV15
ATSRDPYGTGTYEQY
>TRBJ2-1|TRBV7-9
ASSLAAGLISYNEQF
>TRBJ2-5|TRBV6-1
ASVRGDYQETQY
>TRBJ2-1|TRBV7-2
ASSNRAGGLARNEQF
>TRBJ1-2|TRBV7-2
ASSPRILANYGYT
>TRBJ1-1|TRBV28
ASTRQLGGTGGTEAF
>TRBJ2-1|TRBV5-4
ASSGALYPSNEQF
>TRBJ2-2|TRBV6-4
ASREQGAGGELF
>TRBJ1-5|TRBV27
ASRLAPGHQPQH
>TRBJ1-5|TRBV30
AWKTGGPYSNQPQH
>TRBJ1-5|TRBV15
ATSRGQTGTSRGNQPQH
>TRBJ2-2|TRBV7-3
ASSFGLAGGLSFNTGELF
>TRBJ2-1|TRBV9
ASSSYSGRAYNEQF
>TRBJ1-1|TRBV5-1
ASSLALGTRTEAF
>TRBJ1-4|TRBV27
ASSPRGRIPNEKLF
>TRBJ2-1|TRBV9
ASSVGTSGRDEQF
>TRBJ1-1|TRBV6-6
ASSYQGGTEAF
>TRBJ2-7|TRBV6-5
ASSYHGTGGGEQY
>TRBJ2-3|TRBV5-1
ASSPWGSVRTDTQY
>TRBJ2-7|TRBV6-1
ASSEPPGRQY
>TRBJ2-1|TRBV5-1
ASSLYSGPYNEQF
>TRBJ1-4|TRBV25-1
ASGEDRVGEKLF
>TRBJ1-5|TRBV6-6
ASSYEAGGQPQH
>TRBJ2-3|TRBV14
ASSQYSALSQY
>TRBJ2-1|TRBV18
ASSRTPGQDTDEQF
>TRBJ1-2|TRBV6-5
ASSLRQGYNYGYT
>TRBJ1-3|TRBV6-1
ASRDRLSGNTIY